This T cell receptor (beta chain) is from a study of OX40 agonist ivuxolimab in advanced cancers. About the research overall: Ivuxolimab was delivered to patients intravenously every 2 weeks at doses spanning 0.01 to 10 mg/kg. Hepatocellular carcinoma, melanoma, renal cell or head and neck cancer was diagnosed in the dose-escalation patients.

Regarding the study as a whole: CD8+ T cells showed, on average, more clonal expansion than CD4+ cells. Within 6 weeks, CD4+ and CD8+ blood T cells expanded clonally at 0.1 to 3.0 mg/kg.

The repertoire was sequenced with immunoSEQ multiplex PCR; TCRdb's copy has only in-frame clones and lacks some. The sample consists of 70,000 or so clones, approximately 93% of them appearing once. About this clone itself: Antigen specificity is unknown.

Deletions cut 5 bases from V and 5 bases from J, with 9 bases between. This CDR3 region has 12 residues. From germline, CDR1 is SGHVS and CDR2 FQNEAQ. The gene calls are TRBV7-8 and TRBJ1-2, with unresolved D. This receptor was identified in an adult with an advanced solid tumor such as melanoma, head and neck, liver or kidney cancer. The starting material was CD4+ or CD8+ T cells sorted from blood, obtained in a trial of the OX40 agonist ivuxolimab. CDR3: CASSLLPYGYTF. The CDR3 coding sequence is TGTGCCAGCAGCCTCCTTCCATATGGCTACACCTTC.